The rows below give T cell receptor beta chains drawn from one sample of a study of T cells after yellow fever vaccination. In TCRdb, the 5' RACE reads were re-called with MiXCR into one record per CDR3 protein. The sample shows about 160,000 distinct CDR3 sequences, around 7.3% of them seen only once. Sequenced here: CD4+ T cells sorted from PBMCs, sampled 4 to 5 days after the first yellow fever vaccination. All receptors derive from a man younger than 35 who received the YFV17D yellow fever vaccine. Both conserved end residues are part of each CDR3.

V	J	CDR3
TRBV5-4	TRBJ2-5	CASSIQQGQETQYF
TRBV10-2	TRBJ1-4	CASSSGIEKLFF
TRBV18	TRBJ2-1	CASSPTGGIDNEQFF
TRBV24-1	TRBJ2-2	CATSTGGGDTGELFF
TRBV5-1	TRBJ1-1	CASSATGGNTEAFF
TRBV18	TRBJ1-2	CASSPDYGYTF
TRBV2	TRBJ1-1	CASSDTPRAEAFF
TRBV20-1	TRBJ2-1	CSARRPSSYNEQFF
TRBV18	TRBJ2-5	CASCVREGETQYF
TRBV20-1	TRBJ2-3	CSARLRGGTNTQYF
TRBV12-3/TRBV12-4	TRBJ1-1	CASRLAGVNTEAFF
TRBV7-2	TRBJ2-3	CASRPPGGQSDTQYF
TRBV6-5	TRBJ1-6	CASSYSMGSNNSPLHF
TRBV6-5	TRBJ1-1	CASSYDRWNTEAFF
TRBV7-2	TRBJ1-2	CASSHPGKGGYTF
TRBV20-1	TRBJ2-5	CSAPKGETQYF
TRBV2	TRBJ2-1	CASVGLDRGTYNEQFF
TRBV4-3	TRBJ1-2	CASSRTGQGFGYTF
TRBV2	TRBJ2-2	CASKPDTGELFF
TRBV6-5	TRBJ2-7	CASSYSNPRGGYEQYF
TRBV4-2	TRBJ2-2	CASSQGHIGELFF
TRBV6-1	TRBJ2-5	CASTVFQETQYF
TRBV2	TRBJ2-5	CASSEEETQYF
TRBV5-1	TRBJ1-1	CAGSPGQGLEAFF
TRBV9	TRBJ2-2	CASSVADSSTGELFF
TRBV7-9	TRBJ2-3	CASSPRTSPDTQYF
TRBV5-1	TRBJ2-5	CASSFGRGQETQYF
TRBV14	TRBJ2-2	CASSQYGLRAPTGELFF
TRBV7-2	TRBJ2-1	CASSITLGSYNEQFF
TRBV5-1	TRBJ2-3	CASSLNRGGTDTQYF
TRBV12-3/TRBV12-4	TRBJ1-3	CASRLTGNTIYF
TRBV15	TRBJ1-5	CATSHPRQGSFNQPQHF
TRBV3-1	TRBJ1-3	CASSPDRNTIYF
TRBV7-9	TRBJ1-1	CASSLVFGGEAFF